The following is a T cell receptor beta chain sequence with its context. This clone was seen just once. Its recognized antigen is unknown. Base quality data are lacking; no much larger clone is found one base away. This specimen comes from a study of blood T cell repertoires in COVID-19 (dated by TCRdb to the early 2020s). Some background on the complete study: Collaborator samples came from the United States, Italy and Spain and covered acute and convalescent phases of COVID-19. The repertoires were made available in a free public database intended to serve as a resource for research on the immune response to SARS-CoV-2. The dataset comprised deeply sampled blood TCRbeta repertoires from subjects exposed to, actively infected with, or recovered from COVID-19. HLA class I and class II types, where available, came from metadata supplied by the sample provider rather than from assay-based typing. The material from the prospective study consisted of cDNA or gDNA derived from T cells, B-cell-depleted T cells, or PBMCs. The samples were drawn from the first 160 participants of the ongoing ImmuneRACE study and from more than 1,000 subjects provided by 6 global collaborators. Sample metadata almost always included a de-identified subject ID, COVID-19 status, age in years and sex. Broader findings and caveats from the paper: How much clinical and demographic metadata was included differed by source and by participant, and the metadata was provided uncurated.

Counted from cysteine to phenylalanine, this CDR3 has 13 amino acids. Of the read, only the CDR3 DNA is kept; its 39 bases are in frame from base 1. Taken from the germline V gene (reference sequence), the CDR1 and CDR2 loops are MNHEY and SMNVEV. Clipping removes 6 bases from V and 8 bases from J, with 9 as the unmatched junction base count. Enrolling through a virtual design, the prospective study's participants ranged in age from roughly 18 to 90 years and lived across around 25 United States geographic areas. In the prospective study, cohorts were assigned on the basis of participant-reported clinical history obtained from a screening survey and a study questionnaire. Recovered participants in ImmuneRACE Cohort 3 were defined as having two consecutive negative NP/OP PCR tests, clearance from a healthcare professional, or resolution of symptoms. In the prospective study, whole blood, serum and a nasopharyngeal or oropharyngeal swab were collected from each participant by mobile phlebotomists. Participants in the prospective study had the option to provide additional blood draws and questionnaires over a roughly 2-month period. Prospective study blood samples were shipped either frozen or at room temperature before DNA extraction.

TCRbeta CDR3 regions were amplified from genomic DNA by means of the immunoSEQ Assay, a bias-controlled multiplex PCR. As for the authors' bioinformatics: The number of nucleated cells in each sample was estimated from the amplification of reference gene primers within the assay. Sequence reads were collapsed and filtered to measure the absolute abundance of every unique TCRbeta CDR3 rearrangement. For each sample, productive Simpson clonality was calculated by taking the square root of Simpson's diversity index across productive rearrangements. The clones in this table, taken by TCRdb from immuneACCESS, are in-frame only. Not every clone is retained; where verified, under half of the shortfall comes from an unresolved V gene, and the cause of the rest is unknown. V, J and clone size derive from that table, while D and trimming were established from the DNA sequence. This sample lists 260,000 or so clones; about nine tenths were detected once. The ten largest clones represent about 16% of the sample.

This clonotype originated in a man younger than 35 who had recovered from COVID-19. Sequencing was carried out using PBMCs or T cells enriched from blood (not recorded which). The chain employs TRBV27 and TRBJ1-2; TRBD1 fits 7 bases in the junction. CDR3 region: CASSNMGGQGYTF. The DNA sequence follows: TGTGCCAGCAGCAATATGGGGGGACAGGGCTACACCTTC.